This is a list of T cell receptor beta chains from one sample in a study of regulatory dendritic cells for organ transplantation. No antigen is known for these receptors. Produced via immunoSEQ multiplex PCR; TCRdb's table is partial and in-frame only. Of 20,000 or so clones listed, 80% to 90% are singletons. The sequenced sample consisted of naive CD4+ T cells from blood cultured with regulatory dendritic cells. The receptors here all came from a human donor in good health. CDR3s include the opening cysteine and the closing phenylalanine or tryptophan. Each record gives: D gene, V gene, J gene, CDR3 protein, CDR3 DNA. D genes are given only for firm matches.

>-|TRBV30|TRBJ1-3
CAWSIGTNDGNTIYF
TGTGCCTGGAGTATAGGGACAAACGACGGAAACACCATATATTTT
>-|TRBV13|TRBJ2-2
CASSPRDLPTGELFF
TGTGCCAGCAGCCCCCGGGACTTACCCACCGGGGAGCTGTTTTTT
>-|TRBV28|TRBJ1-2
CASRKGVGGYGYTF
TGTGCCAGCAGGAAAGGGGTGGGCGGCTATGGCTACACCTTC
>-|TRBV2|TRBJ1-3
CSFATGNGNTIYF
TGTTCGTTTGCTACAGGGAATGGAAACACCATATATTTT
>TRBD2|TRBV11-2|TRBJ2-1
CASSLAGGLTNEQFF
TGTGCCAGCAGCTTAGCGGGGGGGCTAACGAATGAGCAGTTCTTC
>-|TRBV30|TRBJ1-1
CASSRRSGTEAFF
TGTGCCTCCAGCCGGAGATCCGGCACTGAAGCTTTCTTT
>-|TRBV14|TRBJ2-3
CASSQDAGVWVTDTQYF
TGTGCCAGCAGCCAAGATGCCGGGGTTTGGGTCACAGATACGCAGTATTTT
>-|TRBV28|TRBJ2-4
CASRIAPAGKNIQYF
TGTGCCAGCAGAATAGCTCCTGCGGGCAAAAACATTCAGTACTTC
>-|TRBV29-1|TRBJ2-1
CSVSEDVANEQFF
TGCAGCGTTTCGGAGGACGTCGCCAATGAGCAGTTCTTC
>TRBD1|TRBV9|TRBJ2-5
CASSAGPGTGVVTQYF
TGTGCCAGCAGCGCGGGGCCGGGAACAGGGGTTGTGACCCAGTACTTC
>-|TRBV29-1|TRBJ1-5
CSSGGAGQPQHF
TGCAGCTCTGGGGGAGCAGGGCAGCCCCAGCATTTT
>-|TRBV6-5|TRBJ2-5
CASSYSETGKTQYF
TGTGCCAGCAGTTATTCCGAAACAGGGAAGACCCAGTACTTC